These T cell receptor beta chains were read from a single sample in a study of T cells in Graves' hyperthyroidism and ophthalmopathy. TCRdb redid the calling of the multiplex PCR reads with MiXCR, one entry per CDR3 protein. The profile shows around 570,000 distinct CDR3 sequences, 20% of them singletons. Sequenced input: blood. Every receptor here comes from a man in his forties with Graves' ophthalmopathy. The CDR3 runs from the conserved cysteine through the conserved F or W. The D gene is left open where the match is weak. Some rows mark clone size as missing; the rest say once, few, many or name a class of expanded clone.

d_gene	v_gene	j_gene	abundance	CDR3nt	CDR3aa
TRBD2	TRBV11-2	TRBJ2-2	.	TGTGCCAGCATCCCCACGGGCGGGGGTAACACCGGGGAGCTGTTTTTT	CASIPTGGGNTGELFF
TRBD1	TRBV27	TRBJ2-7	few	TGTGCCAGCAGTTCCGGCGGGCAGGGGGCGCGGGAGCAGTACTTC	CASSSGGQGAREQYF
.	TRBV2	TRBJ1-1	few	TGTGCCAGCAGTGAAGTCAAAGTTTTGAACACTGAAGCTTTCTTT	CASSEVKVLNTEAFF
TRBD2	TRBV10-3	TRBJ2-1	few	TGTGCCATCAAAGCGGGGACTACAACGCTTTACAATGAGCAGTTCTTC	CAIKAGTTTLYNEQFF
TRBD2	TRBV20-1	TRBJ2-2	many	TGCAGTGCTAGAGTGAGAGGAGTCCTAGCGGGAGGGGGTACCGGGGAGCTGTTTTTT	CSARVRGVLAGGGTGELFF
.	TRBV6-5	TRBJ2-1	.	TGTGCCAGCAGTTACTCGCGTGGGATAGGTTACAATGAGCAGTTCTTC	CASSYSRGIGYNEQFF
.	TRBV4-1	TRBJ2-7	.	TGCGCCAGCAGCCAAGACCACCTCCGGGACACATCCTACGAGCAGTACTTC	CASSQDHLRDTSYEQYF
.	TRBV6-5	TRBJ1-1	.	TGTGCCAGCAGTTACTCGAAAGGGTTGAACACTGAAGCTTTCTTT	CASSYSKGLNTEAFF
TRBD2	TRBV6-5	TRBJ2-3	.	TGTGCCAGCAGTTACGGTAGCGGGAGGGAATCAGATACGCAGTATTTT	CASSYGSGRESDTQYF
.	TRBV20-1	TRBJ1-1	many	TGCAGTGCTACAGGGTCTCTTTGGGGCACTGAAGCTTTCTTT	CSATGSLWGTEAFF
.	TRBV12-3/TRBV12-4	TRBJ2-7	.	TGTGCCAGCGGGGAATCCGAGCAGTACTTC	CASGESEQYF
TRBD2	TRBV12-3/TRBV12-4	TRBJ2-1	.	TGTGCCAGCAGTTTTGGGACTAGCGATTACAATGAGCAGTTCTTC	CASSFGTSDYNEQFF
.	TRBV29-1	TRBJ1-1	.	TGCAGCGTTCGAATTCACGGGCTTAACACTGAAGCTTTCTTT	CSVRIHGLNTEAFF
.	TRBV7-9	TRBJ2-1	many	TGTGCCAGCAGCTTAGGACAGAGCAATGAGCAGTTCTTC	CASSLGQSNEQFF
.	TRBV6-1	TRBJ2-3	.	TGTGCCAGCAGCACGGCGGCAGGGAGCACAGATACGCAGTATTTT	CASSTAAGSTDTQYF
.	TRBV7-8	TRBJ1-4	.	TGTGCCAGCAGCTTAGTTTGGGGAGTGGCTAATGAAAAACTGTTTTTT	CASSLVWGVANEKLFF
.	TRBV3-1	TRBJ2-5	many	TGTGCCAGCAGCCTTTCGGGACCGGGCCAAGAGACCCAGTACTTC	CASSLSGPGQETQYF
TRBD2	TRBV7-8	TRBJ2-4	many	TGTGCCAGCAGCAGTGGGACTAGCGGGAGGGGGGCCAAAAACATTCAGTACTTC	CASSSGTSGRGAKNIQYF
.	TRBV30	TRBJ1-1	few	TGTGCCTGGACAGGAGTAGGCCCGAACACTGAAGCTTTCTTT	CAWTGVGPNTEAFF
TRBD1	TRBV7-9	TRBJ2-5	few	TGTGCCAGCAGCGCACCGGGACAGGGCTTGGAGACCCAGTACTTC	CASSAPGQGLETQYF
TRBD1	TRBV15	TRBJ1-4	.	TGTGCCACCAGCCCGAACAGGGGGCTTACGGAAAAACTGTTTTTT	CATSPNRGLTEKLFF
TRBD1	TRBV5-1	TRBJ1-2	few	TGCGCCAGCAGCTTGGAACAGGGGCCCTTGGCTATGGATGGCTACACCTTC	CASSLEQGPLAMDGYTF
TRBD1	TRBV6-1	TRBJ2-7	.	TGTGCCAGCAGCCGAGCCGGGACAGGGGGCCGACTCTACGAGCAGTACTTC	CASSRAGTGGRLYEQYF
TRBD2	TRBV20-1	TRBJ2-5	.	TGCAGTGCTTCCGGGACTAGCGGGAGCCATCAAGAGACCCAGTACTTC	CSASGTSGSHQETQYF
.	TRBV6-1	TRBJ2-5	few	TGTGCCAGCAGTGGGAGTAAGACCCAGTACTTC	CASSGSKTQYF
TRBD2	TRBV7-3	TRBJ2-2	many	TGTGCCAGCAGCTTATCTAGCGGGAGCTACGACACCGGGGAGCTGTTTTTT	CASSLSSGSYDTGELFF
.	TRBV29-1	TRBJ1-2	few	TGCAGCGTTGGGACGCCAGCGGTATATGGCTACACCTTC	CSVGTPAVYGYTF
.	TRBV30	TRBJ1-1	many	TGTGCCTGGAGTGCCCTGGTTGAAGCTTTCTTT	CAWSALVEAFF
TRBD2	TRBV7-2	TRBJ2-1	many	TGTGCCAGCAGCTTTATGACTAGCGGGAGGACATCCTACAATGAGCAGTTCTTC	CASSFMTSGRTSYNEQFF
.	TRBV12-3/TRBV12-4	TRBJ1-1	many	TGTGCCAGCAGTTTAGCGGGGGGACAGAACACTGAAGCTTTCTTT	CASSLAGGQNTEAFF
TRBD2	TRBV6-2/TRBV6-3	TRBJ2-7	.	TGTGCCAGCAGTTGGGCGGCCGGGGGCGGGGGGGCCTACGAGCAGTACTTC	CASSWAAGGGGAYEQYF
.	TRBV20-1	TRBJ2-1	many	TGCAGTGCCGTTAACCGGGCCACGGTCCACAATGAGCAGTTCTTC	CSAVNRATVHNEQFF
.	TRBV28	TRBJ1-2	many	TGTGCCAGCAGCTACCTCGCTGGGAATGGCTACACCTTC	CASSYLAGNGYTF
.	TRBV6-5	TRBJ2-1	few	TGTGCCAGCAGTTACTCGTCCAGGCCTGAGCAGTTCTTC	CASSYSSRPEQFF
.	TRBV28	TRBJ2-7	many	TGTGCCAGCAGTTCCCCCTCCTCGGACGAGCAGTACTTC	CASSSPSSDEQYF
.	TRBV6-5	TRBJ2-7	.	TGTGCCAGCAGTAACAGGTTCTACGAGCAGTACTTC	CASSNRFYEQYF
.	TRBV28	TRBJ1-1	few	TGTGCCAGCAGACCAACAGGGCGCGGGGCCACTGAAGCTTTCTTT	CASRPTGRGATEAFF